The entry below gives a single T cell receptor (beta chain) sequence along with its context. This sample is part of a study of cytomegalovirus exposure and HLA in healthy donors. The data were produced by immunoSEQ multiplex PCR, yet TCRdb's version contains in-frame clones alone and is incomplete. The repertoire holds approximately 180,000 clones, 86% seen once, with around 1.6% in the top ten. V gave up 0 bases and J gave up 1 base, with 9 bases separating them. Per the germline V gene, CDR1 is MNHEY and CDR2 is SVGAGI. CDR3 length: 15 amino acids. The chain employs TRBV6-5 and TRBJ1-2; D not certain. The sample was PBMCs. This receptor was taken from a woman between 18 and 29 years old in good health and CMV-seronegative. The CDR3 nucleotides read TGTGCCAGCAGTTACTCTGGCCGAAATAACTATGGCTACACCTTC. This sequence encodes CASSYSGRNNYGYTF.